This T cell receptor beta chain was recovered during a study of T cell repertoires in cytomegalovirus infection. Study-level findings and limits: HLA-C-restricted CMV-specific TCR beta clonotypes were dominant in the ex vivo response.

This clonotype appeared many times. Its antigen is not identified. MiXCR, applied by TCRdb to the reads, yields one record per CDR3 protein. The sample holds 150,000 to 200,000 distinct CDR3 sequences, roughly 9.8% seen once. V shed 3 bases and J shed 7 bases, with 15 bases lying between them. CDR3 length equals 14 residues. Germline loops: CDR1 SGHTA, CDR2 FQGNSA. The sample consisted of PBMCs. The chain is built from TRBV7-2 and TRBJ1-1, with D perhaps TRBD1 (5 bases). The clonotype was recovered from a human donor in good health (CMV status not recorded). Some clones in this sample may be carry-over from other donors' samples. The CDR3 is CASSLGGKALEAFF. The CDR3 bases are TGTGCCAGCAGCTTGGGGGGGAAGGCCCTTGAAGCTTTCTTT.